One sample yielded the 18 T cell receptor beta chains listed below, sequenced in a study of T cell responses to AZD1222 COVID-19 vaccine. The protocol was immunoSEQ multiplex PCR, while the TCRdb copy is restricted to in-frame clones and leaves out a portion. The sample contains roughly 150,000 clones, roughly 89% of which appear only once. The starting material was peripheral blood, obtained on day 0 of AZD1222 vaccination. These receptors all come from an adult in good health.

The chain links TRBV3-1 (or the pseudogene TRBV3-2) to TRBJ1-1; D is uncertain. Trimming removed 6 bases at V and 1 base at J, with 12 bases between. The CDR3 contains 14 residues. Looked up from germline, CDR1 is LGHDT and CDR2 is YNNKEL (reference sequence). The CDR3, as DNA: TGTGCCAGCAGGATTTCCGCAGGGAACACTGAAGCTTTCTTT. This encodes CASRISAGNTEAFF.

The rearrangement links TRBV28 to TRBJ2-7, with 10 bases identical to TRBD1. The CDR3 consists of 14 residues. CDR1 MDHEN and CDR2 SYDVKM come from the germline V gene. Trimming at V came to 6 bases and at J to 1 base, leaving 3 bases not matched to a gene. The CDR3 protein is CASRGQGESYEQYF. DNA for the CDR3: TGTGCCAGCAGAGGACAGGGGGAATCCTACGAGCAGTACTTC.

This clone has a single count. The chain has TRBV27 and TRBJ2-2; 8 nucleotides align to TRBD2. This CDR3 comprises 16 residues. With V trimmed by 0 bases and J by 1 base, 1 base remained unmatched. CDR1 MNHEY and CDR2 SMNVEV come from the germline V gene (reference sequence). DNA for the CDR3: TGTGCCAGCAGTTTATCCGGGAGGGTGAACACCGGGGAGCTGTTTTTT. Amino acids: CASSLSGRVNTGELFF.

This clone is a singleton in its sample. The chain employs TRBV3-1 (or the pseudogene TRBV3-2) and TRBJ2-1; 11 bases are shared with TRBD2. The V and J ends lost 4 bases and 2 bases, in that order; junction bases with no gene match: 4. Germline-derived CDR1 and CDR2 are LGHDT and YNNKEL (reference sequence). The CDR3 is 16 residues long. CDR3 sequence reads: CASSPGTSGAYNEQFF. CDR3 in DNA: TGTGCCAGCAGCCCCGGGACTAGCGGAGCCTACAATGAGCAGTTCTTC.

A note on this clone: A read error may account for a junction end that differs from germline. V gene TRBV30 combines with J gene TRBJ1-2; 9 bases align to TRBD1. Germline values: CDR1 GTSNPN, CDR2 SVGIG (reference sequence). The CDR3 has 14 amino acids. CDR3 amino acids: CARSHSGQGYGYTF. CDR3 sequence (DNA): TGTGCCCGGAGCCACTCGGGACAGGGCTATGGCTACACCTTC.

This clone was seen only once. J is TRBJ2-1 and V is TRBV6-5; no reliable D call. V dropped 3 bases and J dropped 0 bases, with 9 bases sitting between them. This CDR3 has 15 residues. Germline V CDR1 and CDR2: MNHEY, SVGAGI. CDR3 sequence: CASSYWSFSYNEQFF. CDR3 coding DNA: TGTGCCAGCAGTTATTGGTCGTTCTCCTACAATGAGCAGTTCTTC.

The chain has TRBV9 and TRBJ2-2, with a possible D match to TRBD2 (6 bases). This CDR3 has 17 amino acids. The germline V gene encodes CDR1 SGDLS and CDR2 YYNGEE. Deletions cut 4 bases from V and 2 bases from J, with 18 bases between. The CDR3 protein is CASSPPEGGLNTGELFF. CDR3 sequence (DNA): TGTGCCAGCAGCCCCCCGGAGGGCGGACTAAACACCGGGGAGCTGTTTTTT.

Of note for this clone: Other DNA sequences within the sample encode an identical CDR3. The genes are TRBV4-3 and TRBJ2-7, with a weak D call TRBD2 (6 bases). Trimming cost V 0 bases and J 4 bases, with 10 bases left between them. Looked up from germline, CDR1 is LGHNA and CDR2 is YSLEER. The CDR3 extends over 14 amino acids. The CDR3 sequence: CASSQDRRGYEQYF. Written as DNA, the CDR3 is TGCGCCAGCAGCCAAGATCGGCGGGGTTACGAGCAGTACTTC.

In its sample, this clone was seen once. The CDR3 sequence: CASSPSGYTNTGELFF. DNA for the CDR3: TGTGCCAGCAGCCCCTCTGGCTATACCAACACCGGGGAGCTGTTTTTT. The rearrangement links TRBV7-3 to TRBJ2-2; no firm D call. Trimming left V 5 bases short and J 2 bases short, with 15 bases between. CDR3 size: 16 residues. Germline CDR1 and CDR2: SGHTA and FQGTGA. The whole variable domain, filled in from reference TRBV7-3 and TRBJ2-2, reads GAGVSQTPSNKVTEKGKYVELRCDPISGHTALYWYRQSLGQGPEFLIYFQGTGAADDSGLPNDRFFAVRPEGSVSTLKIQRTERGDSAVYLCASSPSGYTNTGELFFGEGSRLTVL.

This clone was picked up one time. The gene calls are TRBV6-5 and TRBJ2-1; D gene unclear. This CDR3 has 15 amino acids. The V end lost 2 bases, the J end lost 0 bases, and 8 bases lay between the germline ends. In germline, CDR1 is MNHEY, CDR2 SVGAGI. The CDR3 sequence is CASSYLPSSYNEQFF. The CDR3 DNA is TGTGCCAGCAGTTACCTTCCCAGCTCCTACAATGAGCAGTTCTTC.

The chain couples TRBV27 to TRBJ2-7, with no clear D. The V end was cut by 3 bases, the J end by 1 base, with 7 bases between. Germline V gene data show CDR1 as MNHEY and CDR2 as SMNVEV (reference sequence). The CDR3 consists of 13 residues. CDR3 coding DNA: TGTGCCAGCAGTTTGGGCAGATCCTACGAGCAGTACTTC. Translated: CASSLGRSYEQYF.

In its sample, this clone was seen a few times. The chain links TRBV2 to TRBJ2-7; the D gene is possibly TRBD1 (5 bases). The V end was cut by 7 bases, the J end by 5 bases, with 12 bases between. CDR1 and CDR2 (germline): SNHLY, FYNNEI. CDR3 length equals 12 residues. CDR3 in DNA: TGTGCCAGCAAGGCAGGGTCCAACGAGCAGTACTTC. It translates to CASKAGSNEQYF.

The chain uses TRBV7-9 and TRBJ2-7, with TRBD1 matching over 9 bases. The V segment lost 2 bases and the J segment 7 bases; nucleotides outside the gene matches: 6. The germline V gene has CDR1 SEHNR and CDR2 FQNEAQ (reference sequence). CDR3 size: 14 residues. CDR3 region: CASSLKDRGWEQYF. DNA of the CDR3: TGTGCCAGCAGCTTAAAGGACAGGGGATGGGAGCAGTACTTC.

The chain uses TRBV7-9 and TRBJ1-3; no reliable D call. With 3 bases removed from V and 1 base from J, the gap between germline ends came to 7 bases. The CDR3 length is 14 residues. Germline CDR1 is SEHNR and CDR2 is FQNEAQ (reference sequence). For the CDR3, the DNA is TGTGCCAGCAGCTTCCGGAGGTCTGGAAACACCATATATTTT. Translated, it gives CASSFRRSGNTIYF.

This rearrangement joins TRBV5-6 to TRBJ2-7; no firm D call. Germline assignment: CDR1 SGHDT and CDR2 YYEEEE. V was pared by 0 bases and J by 5 bases, with 9 bases between. The CDR3 has 13 residues. CDR3 in DNA: TGTGCCAGCAGCTTGGGCTCCGACGACGAGCAGTACTTC. Its translation: CASSLGSDDEQYF.

V gene TRBV6-1 combines with J gene TRBJ2-3; tentatively, D is TRBD2 (7 bases). V shed 2 bases and J shed 3 bases, with 12 bases lying between them. This CDR3 is built from 15 residues. Germline V CDR1 and CDR2: MNHNS, SASEGT. This CDR3 is CASSEWGGRTDTQYF. The DNA for the CDR3 is TGTGCCAGCAGTGAATGGGGGGGCCGGACAGATACGCAGTATTTT.

The rearrangement uses TRBV7-9 and TRBJ1-4, with 7 bases matching TRBD1. The germline V gene encodes CDR1 SEHNR and CDR2 FQNEAQ (reference sequence). CDR3 length: 17 residues. The V and J ends lost 3 bases and 4 bases, in that order; junction bases with no gene match: 11. This CDR3 is CASSFRGGGFGNEKLFF. The DNA for the CDR3 is TGTGCCAGCAGCTTCAGAGGGGGCGGTTTTGGTAATGAAAAACTGTTTTTT.

The chain joins TRBV11-2 to TRBJ2-4; D is undetermined. The CDR3 covers 16 residues. Per the germline V gene, CDR1 is SGHAT and CDR2 is FQNNGV. Trimming shortened V by 4 bases and J by 0 bases, and 13 bases separated the two germline ends. CDR3 sequence reads: CASSSSFSRAKNIQYF. The CDR3 DNA sequence: TGTGCCAGCAGCTCTTCGTTCTCAAGAGCCAAAAACATTCAGTACTTC.